The subject of this entry is one T cell receptor beta chain. Its antigen is not identified. Study-level findings and limits: The larger cohort examined one V-J beta rearrangement, not whole repertoires. Tumor memory CD4+ T cell TCR gene usage clustered with blood and lymph node memory CD4+ cells and lymph node naive CD4+ cells.

Memory CD4+ T cells were sorted as CD4+CD45RO+CD25- cells. V lost 0 bases and J lost 6, with 9 bases in between. The CDR3 has 14 amino acids. Germline-derived CDR1 and CDR2 are LGHNA and YSLEER. Constant-region reverse primers amplified full-length variable regions, followed by semi-nested Nested Universal Primer A PCR. In TCRdb, the 5' RACE reads were re-called with MiXCR into one record per CDR3 protein. The sample records under 65,000 distinct CDR3 sequences, 25% to 35% being singletons. The genes are TRBV4-3 and TRBJ1-5; maybe TRBD1 (5 bases). The TCR originated in a female donor with breast cancer. Sequenced sample: tumor-infiltrating memory CD4+ T cells sorted from the breast tumor. The subset: memory CD4+ T cells, CD4+CD45RO+CD25-. The CDR3 here is CASSQDGGGQPQHF. The CDR3 nucleotides are TGCGCCAGCAGCCAAGACGGGGGAGGTCAGCCCCAGCATTTT.